The rows below give T cell receptor beta chains drawn from one sample of a study of T cells in localized non-small cell lung cancer. The table came from immunoSEQ multiplex PCR; TCRdb's copy has only in-frame clones and leaves some out. The sample lists 25,000 or so clones, 80% to 85% seen once, with 3.5% to 5% in the top ten. The source was peripheral blood, collected before any cancer treatment. Source of these receptors: a woman aged 40-69 years with stage I lung adenocarcinoma. CDR3s leave out the opening cysteine and the closing phenylalanine or tryptophan. Fields, in order: CDR3 protein, V gene.

CDR3aa: ASRPGQGNTIY
v_gene: TRBV6-5

CDR3aa: ASSSYARGANVLT
v_gene: TRBV9

CDR3aa: ASSPPGGEGEKLF
v_gene: TRBV9

CDR3aa: ASLLTNSGNTIY
v_gene: TRBV2

CDR3aa: ASSVEGDGQPQH
v_gene: TRBV9

CDR3aa: ASGLKYEQF
v_gene: TRBV12-5

CDR3aa: ASSFVLPVRNYT
v_gene: TRBV7-9

CDR3aa: ASSEGGRYYGYT
v_gene: TRBV2

CDR3aa: ASRRQATHGYT
v_gene: TRBV6-1

CDR3aa: ASSQVYGASDEQF
v_gene: TRBV4-1

CDR3aa: ASSSGNTGELF
v_gene: TRBV6-5

CDR3aa: ASRRVTGNTEAF
v_gene: TRBV5-6

CDR3aa: ASSEGTQY
v_gene: TRBV7-8

CDR3aa: ASSLQSNNEKLF
v_gene: TRBV6-1

CDR3aa: ASSPRGERVNTEAF
v_gene: TRBV6-6

CDR3aa: ASSFDVYEQY
v_gene: TRBV11-3

CDR3aa: ASSPLGGGHEQY
v_gene: TRBV5-1

CDR3aa: ASSSLWGRNTEAF
v_gene: TRBV11-2

CDR3aa: ASVTSRQAF
v_gene: TRBV6-5

CDR3aa: ASSFLTGTGEQY
v_gene: TRBV6-5

CDR3aa: ASSLRDRETSYEQY
v_gene: TRBV7-7

CDR3aa: ASRDTTTNEKLF
v_gene: TRBV2

CDR3aa: ASSVVGNLDTGELF
v_gene: TRBV9

CDR3aa: ATSRGDLEPQY
v_gene: TRBV15

CDR3aa: ASSPRLAGVYEQF
v_gene: TRBV7-2

CDR3aa: ASSSTGTLGETQY
v_gene: TRBV7-3

CDR3aa: ASSGRDSSYEQY
v_gene: TRBV9